The T cell receptor beta chain described here comes from a study of blood T cell repertoires in COVID-19. At the level of the study: COVID-19 samples from acute and convalescent phases originated in the United States, Italy and Spain.

The study drew participants aged about 18 to 89 years from about two dozen US areas. Assignment of participants to cohorts was predicated upon participant-reported clinical history. The protocol was immunoSEQ multiplex PCR, while the TCRdb copy is restricted to in-frame clones and leaves out a portion. The sample consists of more than 110,000 clones, roughly 80% of them appearing once. The CDR3 consists of 13 residues. CDR1 is MNHEY and CDR2 is SVGAGI in the germline V gene. J was trimmed by 8 bases and V by 10 bases; bases with no gene match: 8. Source material: PBMCs or T cells enriched from blood (not recorded which). This clonotype originated in a woman between 18 and 30 years old who had been exposed to COVID-19. The V and J genes are TRBV6-5 and TRBJ1-6; 7 positions agree with TRBD1. The CDR3 is CAISTGRDSPLHF. The DNA for the CDR3 is TGTGCCATCTCGACAGGGCGCGATTCACCCCTCCACTTT.